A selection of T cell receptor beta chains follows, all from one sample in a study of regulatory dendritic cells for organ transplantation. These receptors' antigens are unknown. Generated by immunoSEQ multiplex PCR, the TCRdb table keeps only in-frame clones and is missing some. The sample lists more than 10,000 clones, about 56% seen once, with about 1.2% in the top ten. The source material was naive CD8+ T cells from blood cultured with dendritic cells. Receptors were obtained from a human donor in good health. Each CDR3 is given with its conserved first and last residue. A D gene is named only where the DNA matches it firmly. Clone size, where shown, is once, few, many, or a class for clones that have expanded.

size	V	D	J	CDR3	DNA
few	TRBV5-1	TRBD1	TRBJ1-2	CASSLPRQGRTNYGYTF	TGCGCCAGCAGCTTGCCCAGACAGGGTAGAACTAACTATGGCTACACCTTC
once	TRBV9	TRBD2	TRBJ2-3	CASSDTGGAGDTQYF	TGTGCCAGCAGCGATACGGGGGGGGCAGGAGATACGCAGTATTTT
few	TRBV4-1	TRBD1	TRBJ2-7	CASSPTGGEYEQYF	TGCGCCAGCAGTCCTACAGGGGGCGAGTACGAGCAGTACTTC
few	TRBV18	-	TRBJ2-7	CASSPVRRDEQYF	-
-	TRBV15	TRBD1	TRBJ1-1	CATSRDRQNTEAFF	TGTGCCACCAGCAGGGACAGGCAGAACACTGAAGCTTTCTTT
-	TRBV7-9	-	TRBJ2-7	CASSPVGLGEQYF	TGTGCCAGCAGCCCGGTCGGCCTAGGCGAGCAGTACTTC
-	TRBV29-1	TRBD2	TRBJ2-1	CSVEELAGYNEQFF	TGCAGCGTTGAAGAGCTAGCGGGGTACAATGAGCAGTTCTTC
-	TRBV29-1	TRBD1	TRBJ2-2	CSVEGQGNTGELFF	TGCAGCGTTGAGGGACAGGGGAACACCGGGGAGCTGTTTTTT
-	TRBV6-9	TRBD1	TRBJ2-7	CASSYRQGSNYEQYF	TGTGCCAGCAGTTACAGACAGGGGTCCAACTACGAGCAGTACTTC
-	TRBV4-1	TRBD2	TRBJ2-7	CASSPDPGLVGEQYF	TGCGCCAGCAGCCCGGACCCAGGACTAGTCGGGGAGCAGTACTTC
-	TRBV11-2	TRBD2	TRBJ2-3	CASSQELAGSTDTQYF	TGTGCCAGCAGCCAAGAACTAGCGGGGTCCACAGATACGCAGTATTTT
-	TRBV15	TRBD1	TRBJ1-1	CATSRVGGLEAFF	TGTGCCACCAGCAGAGTAGGGGGCCTTGAAGCTTTCTTT
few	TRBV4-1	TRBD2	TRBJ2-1	CASSQVLAGDNEQFF	TGCGCCAGCAGCCAAGTACTAGCGGGGGACAATGAGCAGTTCTTC
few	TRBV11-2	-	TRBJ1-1	CASSLMLAGPRTEAFF	TGTGCCAGCAGCCTAATGCTGGCGGGGCCCAGAACTGAAGCTTTCTTT